Reported below is one T cell receptor beta chain. Its antigen is undetermined. These data belong to a study of cytomegalovirus exposure and HLA in healthy donors. Whole-study context: Some 85 million unique TCRs, all from HLA-typed donors, were included in an early release of the data.

Findings of the study overall: The CMV antigen specificity of a few CMV-associated chains was confirmed through in vitro analysis.

Trimming took 0 bases from V and 6 from J; bases not matched to a gene: 6. CDR3 length: 15 amino acids. Germline CDR1 and CDR2: WNHNN and SYGVQD (reference sequence). The PCR made use of 60 Vbeta and 13 Jbeta primers. Generated by immunoSEQ multiplex PCR, the TCRdb table keeps only in-frame clones and is missing some. The sample records 170,000 or so clones, roughly 80% being singletons. The source is a man aged 25-45 years in good health and CMV-seropositive. V usage is TRBV10-1 and J usage is TRBJ2-7; 9 bases are shared with TRBD2. The sample taken for sequencing was PBMCs. The CDR3 loop is CASSESASGIPEQYF. The CDR3 nucleotides read TGCGCCAGCAGTGAGTCGGCTAGCGGGATACCCGAGCAGTACTTC.